These 14 T cell receptor beta chains share one sample of origin, sequenced in a study of blood T cell repertoires in COVID-19. TCRdb keeps only in-frame clones here, not all; method: immunoSEQ multiplex PCR. The table shows 120,000 or so clones, with over 75% occurring only once. The sequenced sample was peripheral blood. These receptors were obtained from a man younger than 40 with COVID-19, enrolled during active disease.

The rearrangement joins TRBV4-3 to TRBJ2-5, with D perhaps matching TRBD1 (5 bases). The CDR3 has 15 amino acids. Germline V lookup: CDR1 LGHNA, CDR2 YSLEER. Between the trimmed V and J ends, which lost 0 bases and 1 base, there was a span of 9 bases. The CDR3 nucleotides are TGCGCCAGCAGCCAAGAGTTCCAGGGCCAAGAGACCCAGTACTTC. This codes for CASSQEFQGQETQYF.

The chain joins TRBV19 to TRBJ1-4, with TRBD1 matching 8 bases. V lost 5 bases, J lost 6 bases, and 5 bases stayed unmatched. The CDR3 runs to 14 residues. Germline V gene lookup returns CDR1 LNHDA and CDR2 SQIVND (reference sequence). The CDR3 spells CASSSVQGDEKLFF. Written as DNA, the CDR3 is TGTGCCAGTAGTTCAGTACAGGGGGATGAAAAACTGTTTTTT.

V usage is TRBV19 and J usage is TRBJ1-4, with D unclear. CDR1 is LNHDA, CDR2 SQIVND, per germline (reference sequence). V was pared by 4 bases and J by 0 bases, with 12 bases between. The CDR3 covers 16 residues. The DNA for the CDR3 is TGTGCCAGTAGTAATCTAGGAATTGCAACTAATGAAAAACTGTTTTTT. This gives the protein CASSNLGIATNEKLFF.

This clone was seen only once. The chain employs TRBV19 and TRBJ1-3; no clear D gene. Germline V gene data show CDR1 as LNHDA and CDR2 as SQIVND (reference sequence). The V and J ends lost 3 bases and 0 bases respectively, with 9 bases between them. This CDR3 comprises 15 residues. The CDR3 reads CASSIGGSSGNTIYF. The DNA of the CDR3 is TGTGCCAGTAGTATCGGCGGGTCCTCTGGAAACACCATATATTTT. Using reference TRBV19 and TRBJ1-3 for the parts outside the CDR3, the full variable domain is DGGITQSPKYLFRKEGQNVTLSCEQNLNHDAMYWYRQDPGQGLRLIYYSQIVNDFQKGDIAEGYSVSREKKESFPLTVTSAQKNPTAFYLCASSIGGSSGNTIYFGEGSWLTVV.

This chain joins TRBV6-5 and TRBJ2-7; 12 bases line up with TRBD2. The CDR3 sequence is 15 residues long. Trimming at V came to 8 bases and at J to 1 base, leaving 6 bases not matched to a gene. The germline V gene has CDR1 MNHEY and CDR2 SVGAGI. CDR3 loop: CASQSTSGSSYEQYF. CDR3 sequence (DNA): TGTGCCAGCCAATCGACTAGCGGGAGTTCCTACGAGCAGTACTTC.

The genes are TRBV11-2 and TRBJ2-3, with 8 bases aligning to TRBD1. This CDR3 comprises 16 residues. CDR1 and CDR2 (germline): SGHAT, FQNNGV. V lost 4 bases and J lost 2; bases outside the gene matches: 8. This chain's CDR3 is CASSSTGALNTDTQYF. The CDR3 coding sequence is TGTGCCAGCAGCTCGACAGGGGCCCTAAACACAGATACGCAGTATTTT. The entire variable domain, with the rest obtained from reference TRBV11-2 and TRBJ2-3, is as follows: EAGVAQSPRYKIIEKRQSVAFWCNPISGHATLYWYQQILGQGPKLLIQFQNNGVVDDSQLPKDRFSAERLKGVDSTLKIQPAKLEDSAVYLCASSSTGALNTDTQYFGPGTRLTVL.

The chain uses TRBV4-1 and TRBJ2-2; the D gene is possibly TRBD1 (6 bases). The CDR3 contains 14 residues. The V gene lost 8 bases and the J gene lost 7 bases, with 17 bases spanning the gap. The V gene's germline CDR1 is MGHRA and CDR2 YSYEKL. CDR3 residues: CASRSTGLGGELFF. The CDR3 nucleotides read TGCGCCAGCCGCAGTACAGGGTTGGGCGGGGAGCTGTTTTTT.

This chain links TRBV27 with TRBJ1-4; TRBD1 matches 7 bases. Germline V gene lookup returns CDR1 MNHEY and CDR2 SMNVEV (reference sequence). The V gene end was trimmed by 6 bases and the J gene end by 0 bases; junction bases not matched to a gene: 4. This CDR3 region has 15 residues. The chain's CDR3 is CASRRQGATNEKLFF. CDR3 coding DNA: TGTGCCAGCAGACGACAGGGTGCAACTAATGAAAAACTGTTTTTT.

V usage is TRBV28 and J usage is TRBJ2-5; D not certain. V lost 3 bases and J 3 bases, leaving 8 bases between the germline ends. Per the germline V gene, CDR1 is MDHEN and CDR2 is SYDVKM. This CDR3 is 13 amino acids long. The CDR3 protein is CASSFYRKETQYF. The CDR3 DNA is TGTGCCAGCAGTTTCTACAGAAAAGAGACCCAGTACTTC.

This chain uses TRBV6-5 with TRBJ1-3, with D unclear. Germline lookup yields CDR1 MNHEY and CDR2 SVGAGI. The CDR3 totals 14 residues. Deletions cut 5 bases from V and 0 bases from J, with 8 bases between. The CDR3: CASSLAGSGNTIYF. DNA for the CDR3: TGTGCCAGCAGTCTCGCAGGCTCTGGAAACACCATATATTTT.

The chain employs TRBV11-2 and TRBJ2-1, with 10 bases identical to TRBD2. The CDR3 extends over 16 amino acids. Germline V gene data show CDR1 as SGHAT and CDR2 as FQNNGV. The V gene end was trimmed by 3 bases and the J gene end by 3 bases; junction bases not matched to a gene: 5. CDR3 in amino acids: CASSFDSGRLYNEQFF. CDR3 DNA: TGTGCCAGCAGCTTCGATAGCGGGAGGCTCTACAATGAGCAGTTCTTC.

This clone was detected many times. Other DNA sequences of this sample code for an identical CDR3. The rearrangement links TRBV4-2 to TRBJ2-7; 8 positions agree with TRBD2. The germline gives CDR1 LGHNA, CDR2 YNFKEQ. This CDR3 spans 15 amino acids. V was clipped by 0 bases and J by 0 bases; unmatched bases: 1. The CDR3 DNA sequence: TGTGCCAGCAGCCAAGATCGGGGGGGCTCCTACGAGCAGTACTTC. Translation gives CASSQDRGGSYEQYF.

About this clone itself: Other DNA sequences in this specimen translate into the identical CDR3. The chain uses TRBV12-3 or TRBV12-4 and TRBJ2-3, with no clear D. The V gene lost 6 bases and the J gene lost 3 bases, with 4 bases spanning the gap. The CDR3 is 11 residues long. The CDR3 DNA sequence: TGTGCCAGCAGACTTACAGATACGCAGTATTTT. Its protein is CASRLTDTQYF.

This clone has a single count. The J gene is TRBJ1-1, the V gene TRBV19; the D is unclear. Trimming stripped 3 bases from V and 7 bases from J, with 9 bases between. The CDR3 is 12 amino acids. Per germline, CDR1 LNHDA and CDR2 SQIVND (reference sequence). Here the CDR3 DNA reads TGTGCCAGTAGTATCGCGGGGATTGAAGCTTTCTTT. Protein: CASSIAGIEAFF. The full variable domain, in which reference TRBV19 and TRBJ1-1 provide the parts outside the CDR3, is DGGITQSPKYLFRKEGQNVTLSCEQNLNHDAMYWYRQDPGQGLRLIYYSQIVNDFQKGDIAEGYSVSREKKESFPLTVTSAQKNPTAFYLCASSIAGIEAFFGQGTRLTVV.